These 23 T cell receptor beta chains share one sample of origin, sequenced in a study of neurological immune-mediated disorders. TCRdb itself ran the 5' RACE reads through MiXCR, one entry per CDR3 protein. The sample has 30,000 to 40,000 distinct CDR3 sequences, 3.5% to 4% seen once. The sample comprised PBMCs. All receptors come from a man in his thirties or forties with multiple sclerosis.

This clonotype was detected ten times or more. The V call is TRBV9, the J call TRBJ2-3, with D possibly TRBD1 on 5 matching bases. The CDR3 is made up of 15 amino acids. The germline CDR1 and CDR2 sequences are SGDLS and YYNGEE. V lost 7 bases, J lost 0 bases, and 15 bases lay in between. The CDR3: CASAWGSISTDTQYF. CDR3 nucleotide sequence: TGTGCCAGCGCATGGGGCAGCATCAGCACAGATACGCAGTATTTT.

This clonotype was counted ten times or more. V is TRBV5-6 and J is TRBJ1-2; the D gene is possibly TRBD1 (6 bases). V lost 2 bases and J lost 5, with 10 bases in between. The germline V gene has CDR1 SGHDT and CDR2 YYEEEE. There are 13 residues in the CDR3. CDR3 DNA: TGTGCCAGCAGCTTCACAGGGTCGTATGGCTACACCTTC. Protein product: CASSFTGSYGYTF.

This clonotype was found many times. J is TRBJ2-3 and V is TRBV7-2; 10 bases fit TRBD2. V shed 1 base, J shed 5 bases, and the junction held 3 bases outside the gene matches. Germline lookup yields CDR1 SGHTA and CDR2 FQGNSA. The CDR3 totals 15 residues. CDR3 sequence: CASSLVLAGEDTQYF. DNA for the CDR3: TGTGCCAGCAGCTTAGTCCTAGCGGGGGAAGATACGCAGTATTTT.

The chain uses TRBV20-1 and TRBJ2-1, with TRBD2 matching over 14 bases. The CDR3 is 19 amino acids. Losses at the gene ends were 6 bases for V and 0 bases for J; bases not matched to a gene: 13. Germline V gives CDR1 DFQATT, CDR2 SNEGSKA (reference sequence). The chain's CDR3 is CSAPTGTSGGLSSYNEQFF. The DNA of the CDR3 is TGCAGTGCACCGACCGGGACTAGCGGGGGCCTTAGCTCCTACAATGAGCAGTTCTTC.

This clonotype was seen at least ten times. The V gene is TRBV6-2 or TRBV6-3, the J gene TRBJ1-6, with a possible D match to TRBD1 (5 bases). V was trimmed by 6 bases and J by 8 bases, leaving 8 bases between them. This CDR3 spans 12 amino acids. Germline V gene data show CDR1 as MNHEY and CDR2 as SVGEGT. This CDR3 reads CASRTGDSPLHF. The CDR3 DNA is TGTGCCAGCAGAACAGGTGATTCACCCCTCCACTTT.

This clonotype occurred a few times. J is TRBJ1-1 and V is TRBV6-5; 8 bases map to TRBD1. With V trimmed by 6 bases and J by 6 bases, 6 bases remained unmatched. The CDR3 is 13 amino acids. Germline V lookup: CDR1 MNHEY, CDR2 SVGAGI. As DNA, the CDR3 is TGTGCCAGCAGCCGGTGGACAGGGTCTGAAGCTTTCTTT. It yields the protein CASSRWTGSEAFF.

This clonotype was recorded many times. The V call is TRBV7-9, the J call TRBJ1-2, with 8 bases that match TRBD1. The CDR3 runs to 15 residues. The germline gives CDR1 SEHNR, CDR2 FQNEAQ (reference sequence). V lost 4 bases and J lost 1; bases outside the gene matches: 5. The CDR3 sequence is CASSSGQGHNYGYTF. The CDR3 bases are TGTGCCAGCAGCTCCGGACAGGGACATAACTATGGCTACACCTTC. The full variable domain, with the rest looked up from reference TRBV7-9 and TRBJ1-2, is DTGVSQNPRHKITKRGQNVTFRCDPISEHNRLYWYRQTLGQGPEFLTYFQNEAQLEKSRLLSDRFSAERPKGSFSTLEIQRTEQGDSAMYLCASSSGQGHNYGYTFGSGTRLTVV.

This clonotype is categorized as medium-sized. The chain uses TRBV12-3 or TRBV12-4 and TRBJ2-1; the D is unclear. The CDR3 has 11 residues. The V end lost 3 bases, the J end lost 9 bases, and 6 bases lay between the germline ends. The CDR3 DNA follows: TGTGCCAGCAGTTTGGGTGGTGAGCAGTTCTTC. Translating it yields CASSLGGEQFF.

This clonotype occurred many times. The CDR3 DNA reads TGTGCCAGCAAAGGAATAGCATCCTACAATGAGCAGTTCTTC. Amino acid sequence: CASKGIASYNEQFF. The V gene is TRBV3-1, the J gene TRBJ2-1; no clear D. V was shortened by 7 bases and J by 1 base, with 11 bases between the two germline ends. The CDR3 sequence is 14 residues long. CDR1 is LGHDT and CDR2 is YNNKEL in the germline V gene (reference sequence).

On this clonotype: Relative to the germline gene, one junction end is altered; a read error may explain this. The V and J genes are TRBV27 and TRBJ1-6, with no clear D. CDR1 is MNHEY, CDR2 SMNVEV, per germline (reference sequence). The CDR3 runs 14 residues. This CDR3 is CASSSSGSSEPLNF. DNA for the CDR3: TGTGCCAGCAGTTCGTCCGGGAGTAGTGAACCCCTCAACTTT.

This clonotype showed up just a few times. In nucleotides, the CDR3 is TGTGCCAGCTCGACTGTGGGGACAGGAGTTTCGAACACTGAAGCTTTCTTT. This sequence encodes CASSTVGTGVSNTEAFF. The chain is built from TRBV18 and TRBJ1-1; 8 bases line up with TRBD1. After removal of 6 bases from V and 1 base from J, the junction contained 13 bases not matched to a gene. CDR1 is KGHSH, CDR2 LQKENI, per germline. CDR3 length: 17 residues.

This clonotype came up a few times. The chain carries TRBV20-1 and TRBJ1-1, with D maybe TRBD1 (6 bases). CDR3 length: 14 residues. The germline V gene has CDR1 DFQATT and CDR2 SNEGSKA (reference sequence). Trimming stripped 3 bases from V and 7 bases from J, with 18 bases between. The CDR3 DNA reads TGCAGTGCTAGGAGGACGGTCAGGGGCAGTGAAGCTTTCTTT. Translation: CSARRTVRGSEAFF.

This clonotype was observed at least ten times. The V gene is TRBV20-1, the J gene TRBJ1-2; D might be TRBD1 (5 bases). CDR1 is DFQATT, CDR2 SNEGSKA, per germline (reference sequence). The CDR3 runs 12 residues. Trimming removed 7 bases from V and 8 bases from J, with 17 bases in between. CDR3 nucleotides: TGCAGTGTCGCAGGGAGGCAAAAAGGCTACACCTTC. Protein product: CSVAGRQKGYTF.

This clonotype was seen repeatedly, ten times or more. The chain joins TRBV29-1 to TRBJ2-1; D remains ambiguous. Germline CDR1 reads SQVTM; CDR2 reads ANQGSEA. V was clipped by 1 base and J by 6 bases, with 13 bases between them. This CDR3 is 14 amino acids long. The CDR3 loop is CSVEGSIQSNEQFF. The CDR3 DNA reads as TGCAGCGTTGAAGGATCGATCCAAAGCAATGAGCAGTTCTTC.

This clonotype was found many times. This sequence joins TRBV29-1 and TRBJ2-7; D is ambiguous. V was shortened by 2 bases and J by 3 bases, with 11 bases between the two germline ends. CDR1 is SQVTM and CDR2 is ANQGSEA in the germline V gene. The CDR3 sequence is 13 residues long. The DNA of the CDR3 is TGCAGCGTTGAATTGCTCGGCATCTACGAGCAGTACTTC. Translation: CSVELLGIYEQYF.

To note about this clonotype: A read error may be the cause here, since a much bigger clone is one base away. For the CDR3, the DNA is TGTGTCAGCAGCCAAAGCCAGAACACTGAAGCTTTCTTT. This sequence encodes CVSSQSQNTEAFF. The chain recombines TRBV14 with TRBJ1-1; the D is unclear. The CDR3 is 13 residues long. The germline V gene encodes CDR1 SGHDN and CDR2 FVKESK.

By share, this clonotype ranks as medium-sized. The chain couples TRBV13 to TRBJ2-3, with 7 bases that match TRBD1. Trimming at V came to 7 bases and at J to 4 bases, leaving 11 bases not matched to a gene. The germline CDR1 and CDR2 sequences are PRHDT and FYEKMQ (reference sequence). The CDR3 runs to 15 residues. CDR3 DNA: TGTGCCAGCAACTACCCCGGGACAGTGGCAGATACGCAGTATTTT. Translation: CASNYPGTVADTQYF.

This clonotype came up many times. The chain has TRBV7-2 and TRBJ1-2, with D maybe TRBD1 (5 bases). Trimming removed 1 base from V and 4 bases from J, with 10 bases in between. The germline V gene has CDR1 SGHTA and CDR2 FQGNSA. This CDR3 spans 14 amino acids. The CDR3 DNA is TGTGCCAGCAGCTTAGTTGAAGGGGTCTATGGCTACACCTTC. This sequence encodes CASSLVEGVYGYTF. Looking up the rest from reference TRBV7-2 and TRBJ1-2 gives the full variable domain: GAGVSQSPSNKVTEKGKDVELRCDPISGHTALYWYRQSLGQGLEFLIYFQGNSAPDKSGLPSDRFSAERTGGSVSTLTIQRTQQEDSAVYLCASSLVEGVYGYTFGSGTRLTVV.

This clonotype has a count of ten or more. The CDR3: CASRSRWGAFF. The CDR3 coding sequence is TGTGCCAGCAGATCAAGATGGGGGGCTTTCTTT. This chain connects TRBV27 to TRBJ1-1; the D gene is possibly TRBD1 (5 bases). From germline, CDR1 is MNHEY and CDR2 SMNVEV (reference sequence). The CDR3 is 11 amino acids. Trimming removed 6 bases from V and 11 bases from J, with 13 bases in between.

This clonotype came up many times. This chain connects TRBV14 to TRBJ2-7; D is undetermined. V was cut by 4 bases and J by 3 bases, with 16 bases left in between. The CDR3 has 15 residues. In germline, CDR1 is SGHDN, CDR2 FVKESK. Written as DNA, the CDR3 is TGTGCCAGCAGCCCCCAACGAGCAGGCCACTACGAGCAGTACTTC. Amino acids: CASSPQRAGHYEQYF.

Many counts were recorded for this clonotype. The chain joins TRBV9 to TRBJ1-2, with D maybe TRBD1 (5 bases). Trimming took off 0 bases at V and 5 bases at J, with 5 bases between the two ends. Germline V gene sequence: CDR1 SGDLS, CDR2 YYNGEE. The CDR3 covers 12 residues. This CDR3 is CASSVGGYGYTF. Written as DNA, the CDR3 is TGTGCCAGCAGCGTAGGGGGGTATGGCTACACCTTC.

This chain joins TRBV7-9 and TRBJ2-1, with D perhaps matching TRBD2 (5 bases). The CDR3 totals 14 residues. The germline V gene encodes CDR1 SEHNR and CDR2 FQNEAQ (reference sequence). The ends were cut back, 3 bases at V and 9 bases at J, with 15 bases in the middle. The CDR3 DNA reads TGTGCCAGCAGCTTTTCCCAACGGGGTGGTGAGCAGTTCTTC. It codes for CASSFSQRGGEQFF.

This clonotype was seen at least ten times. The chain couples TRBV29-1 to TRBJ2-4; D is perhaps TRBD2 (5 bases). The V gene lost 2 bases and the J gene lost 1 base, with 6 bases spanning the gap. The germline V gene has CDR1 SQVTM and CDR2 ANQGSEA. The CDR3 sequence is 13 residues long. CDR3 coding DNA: TGCAGCGTTGAAAGGGAGGCCAAAAACATTCAGTACTTC. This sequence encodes CSVEREAKNIQYF.